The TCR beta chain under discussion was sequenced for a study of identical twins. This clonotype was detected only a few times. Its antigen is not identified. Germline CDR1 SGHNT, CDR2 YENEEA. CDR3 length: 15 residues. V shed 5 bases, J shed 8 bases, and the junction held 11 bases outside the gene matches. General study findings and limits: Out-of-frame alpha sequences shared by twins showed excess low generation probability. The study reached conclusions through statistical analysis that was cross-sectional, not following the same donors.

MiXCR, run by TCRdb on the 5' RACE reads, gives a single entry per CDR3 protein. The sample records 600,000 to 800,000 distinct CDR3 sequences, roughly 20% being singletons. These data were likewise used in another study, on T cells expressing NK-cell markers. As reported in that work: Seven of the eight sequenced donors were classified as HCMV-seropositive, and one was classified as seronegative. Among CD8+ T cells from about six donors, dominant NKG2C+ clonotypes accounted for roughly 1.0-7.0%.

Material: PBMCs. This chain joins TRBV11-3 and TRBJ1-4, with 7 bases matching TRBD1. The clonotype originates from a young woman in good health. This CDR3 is CASSPPDRRVEKLFF. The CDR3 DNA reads TGTGCCAGCAGCCCGCCGGACAGGCGGGTGGAAAAACTGTTTTTT.